The rows below give T cell receptor beta chains drawn from one sample of a study of blood T cell repertoires in COVID-19. Libraries were prepared by immunoSEQ multiplex PCR; TCRdb keeps only in-frame clonotypes and omits some of them. Of over 140,000 clones listed, over 60% are singletons. Sequencing input: peripheral blood. These TCRs come from an elderly woman with active or convalescent COVID-19. The CDR3 runs from the conserved cysteine through the conserved F or W. A D gene is named only where the DNA matches it firmly. Only some rows state a clone size, as once, few, many or a class for expanded clones.

D	size	J	V	DNA	CDR3
NA	few	TRBJ1-2	TRBV5-5	TGTGCCAGCAGCTTAATCTCAGATAATTTAAACTATGGCTACACCTTC	CASSLISDNLNYGYTF
TRBD1	NA	TRBJ1-5	TRBV19	TGTGCCAGTAAATTCAGGGGGCGTGATCAGCCCCAGCATTTT	CASKFRGRDQPQHF
NA	NA	TRBJ1-2	TRBV7-9	TGTGCCAGCAGCTTATACATCTATGGCTACACCTTC	CASSLYIYGYTF
NA	NA	TRBJ1-1	TRBV19	TGTGCCAGTAGTATGAATACAGGTTACACTGAAGCTTTCTTT	CASSMNTGYTEAFF
NA	few	TRBJ1-1	TRBV7-8	TGTGCCAGCAGTTTCTCGGTGACTGGTACTGAAGCTTTCTTT	CASSFSVTGTEAFF
TRBD1	NA	TRBJ2-7	TRBV5-6	TGTGCCAGCAGCCCGGGGACAGGAGTGGTCTACGAGCAGTACTTC	CASSPGTGVVYEQYF
NA	few	TRBJ1-3	TRBV5-1	TGCGCCAGCAGCGGACAGGGAAACACCATATATTTT	CASSGQGNTIYF
NA	NA	TRBJ1-4	TRBV7-2	TGTGCCAGCAGCTATGGGCAGACAACTAATGAAAAACTGTTTTTT	CASSYGQTTNEKLFF
TRBD1	NA	TRBJ1-2	TRBV19	TGTGCCAGTAGGCTTGACAGGGGGATAAACTATGGCTACACCTTC	CASRLDRGINYGYTF
TRBD1	NA	TRBJ1-2	TRBV3-1/TRBV3-2	TGTGCCAGCAGCCAAGGATGGACAGGTGGCTACACCTTC	CASSQGWTGGYTF
NA	NA	TRBJ1-1	TRBV7-9	TGTGCCAGCAGCTTTATCACAGGGAACACTGAAGCTTTCTTT	CASSFITGNTEAFF
TRBD1	NA	TRBJ1-4	TRBV13	TGTGCCAGCAGCCAGAGGACAGGGGCTGGTGAAAAACTGTTTTTT	CASSQRTGAGEKLFF
NA	NA	TRBJ2-1	TRBV30	TGTGCCTGGAAGGACAGAAACTCCTACAATGAGCAGTTCTTC	CAWKDRNSYNEQFF
NA	NA	TRBJ1-4	TRBV3-1/TRBV3-2	TGTGCCAGCAGCCACAGTAATGAAAAACTGTTTTTT	CASSHSNEKLFF
NA	NA	TRBJ1-2	TRBV3-1/TRBV3-2	TGTGCCAGCAGCCCTGATCTAGGCGGAGGCTACACCTTC	CASSPDLGGGYTF
NA	NA	TRBJ1-2	TRBV7-3	TGTGCCAGCAGCTTAAATGACTTCTATGGCTACACCTTC	CASSLNDFYGYTF
NA	NA	TRBJ2-7	TRBV11-2	TGTGCCAGCAGTAACCTGTTGAGGACCTACGAGCAGTACTTC	CASSNLLRTYEQYF
TRBD1	NA	TRBJ1-1	TRBV7-9	TGTGCCAGCAGCTTTGGGACAGGGTACACTGAAGCTTTCTTT	CASSFGTGYTEAFF
NA	NA	TRBJ1-2	TRBV7-2	TGTGCCAGCAGCTTAGTGTCAGATGCTAACTATGGCTACACCTTC	CASSLVSDANYGYTF
NA	NA	TRBJ1-2	TRBV3-1/TRBV3-2	TGTGCCAGCAGCCAAGGGCAGGGCGGCTACACCTTC	CASSQGQGGYTF
TRBD1	once	TRBJ2-7	TRBV19	TGTGCCAGTAGTGCCCAGACAGGGGTCTACGAGCAGTACTTC	CASSAQTGVYEQYF
TRBD2	NA	TRBJ2-5	TRBV11-2	TGTGCCAGCAGCCCGGGAGGGGGGATAGAGACCCAGTACTTC	CASSPGGGIETQYF
NA	NA	TRBJ2-2	TRBV11-2	TGTGCCAGCAGCTTAGGCAGGGGCCCTAATGCCGGGGAGCTGTTTTTT	CASSLGRGPNAGELFF
NA	few	TRBJ1-2	TRBV2	TGTGCCAGCAGTGAAGTGAGGGAGGGTGGCTACACCTTC	CASSEVREGGYTF
TRBD1	few	TRBJ1-2	TRBV29-1	TGCAGCGTTGACGGACAGGGGGCTGGTGGCTACACCTTC	CSVDGQGAGGYTF
NA	few	TRBJ2-2	TRBV5-1	TGCGCCAGCAGCTTGGGACGGAGCACCGGGGAGCTGTTTTTT	CASSLGRSTGELFF